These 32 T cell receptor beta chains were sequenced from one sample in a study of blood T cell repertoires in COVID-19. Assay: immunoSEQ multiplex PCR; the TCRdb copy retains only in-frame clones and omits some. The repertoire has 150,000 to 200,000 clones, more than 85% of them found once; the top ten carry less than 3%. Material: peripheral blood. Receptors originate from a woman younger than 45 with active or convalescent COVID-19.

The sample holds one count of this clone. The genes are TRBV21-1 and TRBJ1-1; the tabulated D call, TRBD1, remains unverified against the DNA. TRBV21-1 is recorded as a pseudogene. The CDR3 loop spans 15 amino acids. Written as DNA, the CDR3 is TGTGCCAGCAGCTCAGAGGGGGAAGGGAACACTGAAGCTTTCTTT. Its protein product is CASSSEGEGNTEAFF.

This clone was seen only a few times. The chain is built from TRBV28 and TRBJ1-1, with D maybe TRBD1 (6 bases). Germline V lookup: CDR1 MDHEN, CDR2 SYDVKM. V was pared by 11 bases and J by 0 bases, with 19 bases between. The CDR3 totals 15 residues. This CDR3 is CAARGGDSMNTEAFF. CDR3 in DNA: TGTGCCGCCCGAGGGGGGGATTCGATGAACACTGAAGCTTTCTTT.

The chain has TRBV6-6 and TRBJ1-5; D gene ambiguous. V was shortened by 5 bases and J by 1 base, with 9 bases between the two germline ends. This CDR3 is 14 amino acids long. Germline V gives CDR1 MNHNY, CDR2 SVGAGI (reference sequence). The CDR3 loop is CASSEGTSNQPQHF. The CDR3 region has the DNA TGTGCCAGCAGTGAGGGTACGAGCAATCAGCCCCAGCATTTT.

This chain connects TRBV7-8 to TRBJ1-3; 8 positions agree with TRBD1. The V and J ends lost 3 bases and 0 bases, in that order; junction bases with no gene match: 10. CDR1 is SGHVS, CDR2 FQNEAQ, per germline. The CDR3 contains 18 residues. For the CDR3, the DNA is TGTGCCAGCAGCTTCTCTCCCGGGACAGGAAACTCTGGAAACACCATATATTTT. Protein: CASSFSPGTGNSGNTIYF.

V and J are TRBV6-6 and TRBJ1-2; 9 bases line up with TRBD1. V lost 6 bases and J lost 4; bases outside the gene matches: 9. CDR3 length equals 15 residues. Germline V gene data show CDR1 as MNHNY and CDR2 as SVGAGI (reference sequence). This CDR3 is CASSEGTGPPYGYTF. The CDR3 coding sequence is TGTGCCAGCAGCGAGGGGACAGGGCCGCCCTATGGCTACACCTTC.

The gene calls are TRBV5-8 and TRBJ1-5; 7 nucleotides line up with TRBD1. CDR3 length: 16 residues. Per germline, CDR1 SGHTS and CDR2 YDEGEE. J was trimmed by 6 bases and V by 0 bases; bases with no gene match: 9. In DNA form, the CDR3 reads TGTGCCAGCAGCTTGGAGGCAGGGGGGACGCGTCAGCCCCAGCATTTT. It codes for CASSLEAGGTRQPQHF.

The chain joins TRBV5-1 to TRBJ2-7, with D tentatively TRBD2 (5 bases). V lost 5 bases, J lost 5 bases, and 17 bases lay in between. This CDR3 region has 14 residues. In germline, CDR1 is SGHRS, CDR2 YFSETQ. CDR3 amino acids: CASSLGFGVHEQYF. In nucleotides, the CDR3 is TGCGCCAGCAGTCTGGGATTCGGGGTTCACGAGCAGTACTTC. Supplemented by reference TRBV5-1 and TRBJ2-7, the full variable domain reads KAGVTQTPRYLIKTRGQQVTLSCSPISGHRSVSWYQQTPGQGLQFLFEYFSETQRNKGNFPGRFSGRQFSNSRSEMNVSTLELGDSALYLCASSLGFGVHEQYFGPGTRLTVT.

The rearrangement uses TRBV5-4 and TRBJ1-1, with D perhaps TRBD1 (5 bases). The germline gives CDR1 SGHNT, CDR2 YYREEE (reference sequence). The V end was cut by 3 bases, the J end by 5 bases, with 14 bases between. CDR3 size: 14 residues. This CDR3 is CASSWRTGETEAFF. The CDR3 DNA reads TGTGCCAGCAGCTGGAGGACGGGGGAAACTGAAGCTTTCTTT. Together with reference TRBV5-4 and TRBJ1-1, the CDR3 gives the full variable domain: ETGVTQSPTHLIKTRGQQVTLRCSSQSGHNTVSWYQQALGQGPQFIFQYYREEENGRGNFPPRFSGLQFPNYSSELNVNALELDDSALYLCASSWRTGETEAFFGQGTRLTVV.

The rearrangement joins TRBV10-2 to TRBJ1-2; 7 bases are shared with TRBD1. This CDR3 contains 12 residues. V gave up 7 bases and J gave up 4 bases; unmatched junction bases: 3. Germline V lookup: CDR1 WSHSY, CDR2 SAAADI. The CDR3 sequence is CASNRDSYGYTF. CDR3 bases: TGCGCCAGCAACCGGGACAGCTATGGCTACACCTTC.

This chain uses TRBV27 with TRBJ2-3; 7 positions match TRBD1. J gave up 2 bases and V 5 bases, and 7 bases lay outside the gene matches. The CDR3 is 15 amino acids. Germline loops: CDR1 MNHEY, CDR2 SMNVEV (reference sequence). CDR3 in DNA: TGTGCCAGCAGTACGGGACAGACCTCCACAGATACGCAGTATTTT. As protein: CASSTGQTSTDTQYF.

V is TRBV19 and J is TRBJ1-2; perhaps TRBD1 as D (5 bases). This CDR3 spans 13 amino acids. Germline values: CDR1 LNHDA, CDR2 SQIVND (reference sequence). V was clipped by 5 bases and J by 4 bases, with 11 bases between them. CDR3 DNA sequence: TGTGCCAGTAGTGTGACAGCCCTCTATGGCTACACCTTC. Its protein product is CASSVTALYGYTF.

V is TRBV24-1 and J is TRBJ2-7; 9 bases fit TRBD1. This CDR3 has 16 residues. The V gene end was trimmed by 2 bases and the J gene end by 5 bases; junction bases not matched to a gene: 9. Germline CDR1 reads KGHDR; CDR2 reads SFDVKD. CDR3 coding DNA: TGTGCCACCAGTGATTCCGCTACAGGGGGCCGCGACGAGCAGTACTTC. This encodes CATSDSATGGRDEQYF.

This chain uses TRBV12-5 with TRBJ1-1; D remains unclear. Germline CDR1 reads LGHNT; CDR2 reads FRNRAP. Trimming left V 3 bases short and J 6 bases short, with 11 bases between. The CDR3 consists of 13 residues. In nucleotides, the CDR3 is TGTGCTAGTGGTTTTGATTTTCTATCTGAAGCTTTCTTT. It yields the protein CASGFDFLSEAFF.

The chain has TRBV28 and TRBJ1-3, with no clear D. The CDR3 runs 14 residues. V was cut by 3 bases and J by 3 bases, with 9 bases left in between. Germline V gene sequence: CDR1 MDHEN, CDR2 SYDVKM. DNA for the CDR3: TGTGCCAGCAGTTTGTCGGGTGATGGAAACACCATATATTTT. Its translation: CASSLSGDGNTIYF.

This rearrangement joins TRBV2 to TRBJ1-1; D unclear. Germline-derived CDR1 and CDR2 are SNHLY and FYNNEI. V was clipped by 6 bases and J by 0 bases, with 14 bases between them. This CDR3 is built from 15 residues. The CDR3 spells CASRVSQNMNTEAFF. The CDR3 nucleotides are TGTGCCAGCAGGGTGTCCCAAAACATGAACACTGAAGCTTTCTTT.

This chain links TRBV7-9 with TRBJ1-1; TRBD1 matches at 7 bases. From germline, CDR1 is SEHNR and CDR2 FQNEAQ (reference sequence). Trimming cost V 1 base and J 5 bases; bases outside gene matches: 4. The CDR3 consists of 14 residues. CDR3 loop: CASSLVTGVTEAFF. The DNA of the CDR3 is TGTGCCAGCAGCTTAGTCACAGGGGTGACTGAAGCTTTCTTT.

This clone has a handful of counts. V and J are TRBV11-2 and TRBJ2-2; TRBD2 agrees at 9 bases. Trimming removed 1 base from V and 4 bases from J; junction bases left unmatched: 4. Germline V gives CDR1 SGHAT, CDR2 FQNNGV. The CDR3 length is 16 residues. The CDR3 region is CASSLAGLAGTGELFF. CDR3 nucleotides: TGTGCCAGCAGCTTAGCGGGACTAGCCGGCACCGGGGAGCTGTTTTTT.

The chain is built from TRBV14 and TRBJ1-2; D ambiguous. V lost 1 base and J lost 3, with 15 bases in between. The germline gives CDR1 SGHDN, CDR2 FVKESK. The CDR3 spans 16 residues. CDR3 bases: TGTGCCAGCAGCCAAGGTTCGGGGTGGGGTGACTATGGCTACACCTTC. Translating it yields CASSQGSGWGDYGYTF.

CDR3 coding DNA: TGCAGTGCTAGTAAGGAGAGCTCCTATAATTCACCCCTCCACTTT. Translation gives CSASKESSYNSPLHF. The genes are TRBV20-1 and TRBJ1-6; no clear D. Germline V gives CDR1 DFQATT, CDR2 SNEGSKA (reference sequence). Trimming cost V 3 bases and J 0 bases, with 9 bases left between them. This CDR3 contains 15 residues.

CDR3 nucleotides: TGTGCCAGCAGTCTTATTGGACTAGCGGGGGGTGCGGATACGCAGTATTTT. Translation: CASSLIGLAGGADTQYF. The V and J genes are TRBV6-6 and TRBJ2-3, with 14 positions matching TRBD2. Germline V gene sequence: CDR1 MNHNY, CDR2 SVGAGI (reference sequence). V was pared by 5 bases and J by 6 bases, with 10 bases of the junction left unmatched. CDR3 length: 17 amino acids.

The CDR3 region has the DNA TGTGCCAGCACCCCTAGCGGGGCTAGCACAGATACGCAGTATTTT. Translated, it gives CASTPSGASTDTQYF. The chain joins TRBV5-6 to TRBJ2-3, with 9 positions matching TRBD2. This CDR3 region has 15 residues. Germline V gives CDR1 SGHDT, CDR2 YYEEEE. With 6 bases clipped from V and 0 bases from J, the junction kept 5 bases outside the gene matches.

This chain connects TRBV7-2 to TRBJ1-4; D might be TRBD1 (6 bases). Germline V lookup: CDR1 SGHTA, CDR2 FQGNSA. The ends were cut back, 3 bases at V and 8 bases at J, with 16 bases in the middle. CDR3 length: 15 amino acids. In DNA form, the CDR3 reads TGTGCCAGCAGCTTTACAGGGATGGCAGCCGAAAAACTGTTTTTT. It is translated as CASSFTGMAAEKLFF.

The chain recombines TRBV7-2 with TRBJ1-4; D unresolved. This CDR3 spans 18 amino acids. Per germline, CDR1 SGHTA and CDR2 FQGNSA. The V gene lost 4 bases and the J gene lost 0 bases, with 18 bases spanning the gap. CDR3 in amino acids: CASSYRSAGGATNEKLFF. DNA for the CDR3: TGTGCCAGCAGCTACCGGTCCGCCGGCGGAGCAACTAATGAAAAACTGTTTTTT.

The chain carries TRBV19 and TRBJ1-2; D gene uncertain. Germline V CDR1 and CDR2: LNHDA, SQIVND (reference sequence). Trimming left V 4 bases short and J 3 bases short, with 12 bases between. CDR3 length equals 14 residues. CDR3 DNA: TGTGCCAGTAGTAAGTCCCCTGACTACTATGGCTACACCTTC. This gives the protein CASSKSPDYYGYTF.

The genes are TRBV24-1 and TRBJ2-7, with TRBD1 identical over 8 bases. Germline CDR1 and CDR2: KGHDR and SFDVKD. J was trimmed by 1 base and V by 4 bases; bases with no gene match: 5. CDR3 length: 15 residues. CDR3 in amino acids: CATSDPRDRSYEQYF. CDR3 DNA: TGTGCCACCAGTGACCCGCGGGACAGGTCCTACGAGCAGTACTTC.

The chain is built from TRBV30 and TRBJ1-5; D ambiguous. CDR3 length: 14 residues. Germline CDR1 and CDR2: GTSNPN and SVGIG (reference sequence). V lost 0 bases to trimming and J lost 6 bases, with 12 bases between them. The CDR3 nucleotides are TGTGCCTGGAGTGTACATAGCCGGGGTCAGCCCCAGCATTTT. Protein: CAWSVHSRGQPQHF.

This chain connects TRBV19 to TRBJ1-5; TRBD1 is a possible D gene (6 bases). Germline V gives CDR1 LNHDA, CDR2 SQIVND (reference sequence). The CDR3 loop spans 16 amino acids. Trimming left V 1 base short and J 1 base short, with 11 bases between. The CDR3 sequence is CASSIAGVRSNQPQHF. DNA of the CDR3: TGTGCCAGTAGTATAGCAGGGGTTAGGAGCAATCAGCCCCAGCATTTT.

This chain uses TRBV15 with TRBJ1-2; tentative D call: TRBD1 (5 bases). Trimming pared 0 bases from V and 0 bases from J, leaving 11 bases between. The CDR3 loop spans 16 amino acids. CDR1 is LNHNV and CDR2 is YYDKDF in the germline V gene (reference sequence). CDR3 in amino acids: CATSRDQRGANYGYTF. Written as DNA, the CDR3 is TGTGCCACCAGCAGAGATCAGCGGGGGGCTAACTATGGCTACACCTTC.

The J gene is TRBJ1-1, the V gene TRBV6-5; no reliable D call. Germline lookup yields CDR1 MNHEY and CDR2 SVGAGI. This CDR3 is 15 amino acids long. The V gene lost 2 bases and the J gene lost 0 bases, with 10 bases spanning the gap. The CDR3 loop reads CASSYQNPMNTEAFF. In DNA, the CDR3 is TGTGCCAGCAGTTACCAGAACCCCATGAACACTGAAGCTTTCTTT.

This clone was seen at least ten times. The CDR3 sequence is CASSQSSGYLQETQYF. The CDR3 nucleotides are TGTGCCAGCAGCCAATCTAGCGGGTACCTTCAAGAGACCCAGTACTTC. This chain joins TRBV14 and TRBJ2-5; 8 nucleotides line up with TRBD2. Germline assignment: CDR1 SGHDN and CDR2 FVKESK. The CDR3 loop spans 16 amino acids. V lost 2 bases, J lost 2 bases, and 7 bases stayed unmatched.

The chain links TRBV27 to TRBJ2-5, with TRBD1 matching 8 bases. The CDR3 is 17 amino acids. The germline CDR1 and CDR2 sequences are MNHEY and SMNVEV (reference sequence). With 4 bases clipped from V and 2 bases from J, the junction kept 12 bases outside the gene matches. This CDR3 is CASSSTPPGQGQETQYF. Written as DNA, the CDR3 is TGTGCCAGCAGTTCTACCCCACCCGGACAGGGACAAGAGACCCAGTACTTC.

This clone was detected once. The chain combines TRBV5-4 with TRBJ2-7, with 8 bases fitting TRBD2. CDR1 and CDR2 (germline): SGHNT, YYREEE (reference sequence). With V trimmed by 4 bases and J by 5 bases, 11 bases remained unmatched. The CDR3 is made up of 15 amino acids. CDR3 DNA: TGTGCCAGCAGCAGAGATGGCGGGAGGATCGACGAGCAGTACTTC. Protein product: CASSRDGGRIDEQYF.